Following are 5 T cell receptor beta chains from one sample sequenced in a study of early T cells in non-severe SARS-CoV-2 infection (dated by TCRdb to 2020 to 2022). Library generation was performed with 5' RACE. Data came from a NextSeq 500. TCRdb applied fastp at Q25 and MiXCR to the public reads, then kept only in-frame beta chains. One record per CDR3 amino acid sequence lists the most common genes and DNA. This sample gives 22,000 or so distinct CDR3 sequences in total; roughly 4.4% of them show up just once. The ten largest clones capture approximately 19% of the sample. Sequenced input: whole blood. These receptor sequences come from an adult who was a healthcare worker with PCR-confirmed SARS-CoV-2 infection or an uninfected control (not recorded which).

This clonotype was seen a few times. The rearrangement uses TRBV4-2 and TRBJ2-2, with D possibly being TRBD2 (5 bases). Germline CDR1 and CDR2: LGHNA and YNFKEQ. CDR3 length equals 15 residues. V shed 1 base and J shed 5 bases, with 11 bases lying between them. For the CDR3, the DNA is TGTGCCAGCAGCCAAGGTCTCGGAGGTACCGGGGAGCTGTTTTTT. Encoded protein: CASSQGLGGTGELFF.

This clonotype has a count of ten or more. The J gene is TRBJ2-6, the V gene TRBV4-1; the D is unclear. In germline, CDR1 is MGHRA, CDR2 YSYEKL. The CDR3 loop spans 16 amino acids. Trimming left V 1 base short and J 1 base short, with 8 bases between. In DNA, the CDR3 is TGCGCCAGCAGCCAAGTCGCCTTTTCTGGGGCCAACGTCCTGACTTTC. Residues: CASSQVAFSGANVLTF.

This clonotype was detected ten times or more. The chain employs TRBV10-3 and TRBJ2-2; D possibly corresponds to TRBD1 (6 bases). The CDR3 is 14 residues long. CDR1 and CDR2 (germline): ENHRY, SYGVKD. The V end was cut by 11 bases, the J end by 6 bases, with 19 bases between. This CDR3 is CAVAGTKSAGELFF. In DNA form, the CDR3 reads TGTGCCGTAGCCGGGACAAAGTCCGCCGGGGAGCTGTTTTTT.

This clonotype showed up many times. V usage is TRBV3-1 and J usage is TRBJ1-1; D unresolved. V lost 1 base, J lost 7 bases, and 7 bases lay in between. The germline CDR1 and CDR2 sequences are LGHDT and YNNKEL (reference sequence). CDR3 length equals 12 residues. The DNA of the CDR3 is TGTGCCAGCAGCCAAGGAGGTGGTGAAGCTTTCTTT. Its translation is CASSQGGGEAFF.

This clonotype was picked up many times. This chain uses TRBV29-1 with TRBJ2-5; D gene unclear. Trimming cost V 8 bases and J 4 bases, with 11 bases left between them. This CDR3 is built from 11 residues. Germline CDR1 SQVTM, CDR2 ANQGSEA. DNA of the CDR3: TGCAGCCCCAGCAAGGGAGAGACCCAGTACTTC. Its protein is CSPSKGETQYF.